This T cell receptor (beta chain) was found in a study of molecular identifiers for immune sequencing clone quantification. In its sample, this clonotype was seen a few times. Its specificity is not known. Previously published methods and listed TCR primers were used for the bulk TCR libraries. From the PCR reads, TCRdb called clonotypes with MiXCR, one entry per CDR3 protein. The repertoire has about 500,000 distinct CDR3 sequences, around 25% of them found once; the top ten carry approximately 0.76%. Study-wide results and limits: Over 99% of effector molecules, but under 1% in naive cells, were held by clones with more than 20 RNA copies.

Sequencing was performed on naive CD8+ T cells from blood, with Jurkat cell RNA spiked in. Subset specified: FACS-sorted CD8+CD4-CCR7+CD45RA+ naive T cells. The source of this sequence is a human donor in good health. Some libraries in this study had Jurkat cell RNA spiked in.

CDR3 DNA sequence: TGTGCCAGCAGTTTCGGGTTTCTAGCCTACGAGCAGTACTTC. Protein sequence: CASSFGFLAYEQYF. The rearrangement links TRBV6-2 or TRBV6-3 to TRBJ2-7; D unclear. V lost 4 bases, J lost 2 bases, and 12 bases lay in between. Germline assignment: CDR1 MNHEY and CDR2 SVGEGT. The CDR3 loop spans 14 amino acids.